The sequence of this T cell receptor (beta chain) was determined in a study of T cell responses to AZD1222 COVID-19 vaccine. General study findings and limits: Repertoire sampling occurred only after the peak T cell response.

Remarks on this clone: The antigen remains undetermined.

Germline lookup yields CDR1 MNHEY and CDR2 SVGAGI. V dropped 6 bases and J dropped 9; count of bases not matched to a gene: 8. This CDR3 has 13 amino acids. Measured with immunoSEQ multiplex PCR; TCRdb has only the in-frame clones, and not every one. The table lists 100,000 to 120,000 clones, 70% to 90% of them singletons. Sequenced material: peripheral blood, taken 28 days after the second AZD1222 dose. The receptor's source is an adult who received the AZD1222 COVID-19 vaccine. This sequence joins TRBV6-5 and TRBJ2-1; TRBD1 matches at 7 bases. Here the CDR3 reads CASSRQTGIEQFF. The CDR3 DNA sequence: TGTGCCAGCAGCAGACAGACAGGGATTGAGCAGTTCTTC.